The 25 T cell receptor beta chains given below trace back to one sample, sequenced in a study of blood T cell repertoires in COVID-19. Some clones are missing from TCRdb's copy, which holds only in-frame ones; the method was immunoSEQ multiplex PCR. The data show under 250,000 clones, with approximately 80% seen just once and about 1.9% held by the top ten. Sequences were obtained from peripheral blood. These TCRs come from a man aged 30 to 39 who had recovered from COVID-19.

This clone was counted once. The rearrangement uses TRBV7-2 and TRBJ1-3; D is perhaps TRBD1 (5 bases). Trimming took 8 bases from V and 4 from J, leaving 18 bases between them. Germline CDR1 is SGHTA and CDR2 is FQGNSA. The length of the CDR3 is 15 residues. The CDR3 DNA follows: TGTGCCAGCGCACCGCTACAGGCAGGGGGAAACACCATATATTTT. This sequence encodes CASAPLQAGGNTIYF.

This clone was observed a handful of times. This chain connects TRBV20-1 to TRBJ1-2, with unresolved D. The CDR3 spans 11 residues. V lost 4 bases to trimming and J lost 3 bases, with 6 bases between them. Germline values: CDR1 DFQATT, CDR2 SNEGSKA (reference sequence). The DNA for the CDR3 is TGCAGTGCTAACATGGACTATGGCTACACCTTC. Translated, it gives CSANMDYGYTF.

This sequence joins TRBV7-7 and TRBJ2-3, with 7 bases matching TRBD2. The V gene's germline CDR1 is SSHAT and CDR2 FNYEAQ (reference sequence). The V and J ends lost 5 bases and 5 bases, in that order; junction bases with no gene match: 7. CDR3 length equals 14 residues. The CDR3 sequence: CASSPSGPGDTQYF. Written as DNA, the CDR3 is TGTGCCAGCAGCCCTAGCGGTCCGGGAGATACGCAGTATTTT.

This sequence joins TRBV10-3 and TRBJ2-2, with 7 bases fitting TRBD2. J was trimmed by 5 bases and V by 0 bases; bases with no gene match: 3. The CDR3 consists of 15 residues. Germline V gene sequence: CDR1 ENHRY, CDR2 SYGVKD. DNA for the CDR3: TGTGCCATCAGTGAGTCCGGGGGGATTACCGGGGAGCTGTTTTTT. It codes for CAISESGGITGELFF.

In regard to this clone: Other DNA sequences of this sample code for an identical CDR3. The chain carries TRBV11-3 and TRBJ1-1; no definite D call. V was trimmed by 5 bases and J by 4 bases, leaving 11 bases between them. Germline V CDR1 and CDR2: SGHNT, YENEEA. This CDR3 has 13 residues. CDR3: CASSPGLATEAFF. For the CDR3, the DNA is TGTGCCAGCAGCCCGGGGTTGGCCACTGAAGCTTTCTTT.

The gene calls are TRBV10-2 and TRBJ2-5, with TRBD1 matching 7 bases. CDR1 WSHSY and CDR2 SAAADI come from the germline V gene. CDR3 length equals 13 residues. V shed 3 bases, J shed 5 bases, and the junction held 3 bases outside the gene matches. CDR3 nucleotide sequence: TGCGCCAGCAGTGAAGGGGACAGTGAGACCCAGTACTTC. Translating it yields CASSEGDSETQYF.

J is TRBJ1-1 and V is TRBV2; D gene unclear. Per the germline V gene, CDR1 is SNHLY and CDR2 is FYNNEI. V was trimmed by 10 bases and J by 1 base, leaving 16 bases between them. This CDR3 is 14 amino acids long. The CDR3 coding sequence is TGTGCCACCTACCCTGAATTGTGGAACACTGAAGCTTTCTTT. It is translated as CATYPELWNTEAFF.

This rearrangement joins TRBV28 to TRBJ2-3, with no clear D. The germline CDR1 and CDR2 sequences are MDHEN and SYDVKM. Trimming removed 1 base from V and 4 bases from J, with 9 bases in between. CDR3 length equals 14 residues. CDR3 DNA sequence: TGTGCCAGCAGTTTATCAGGCAGAGCAGATACGCAGTATTTT. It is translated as CASSLSGRADTQYF. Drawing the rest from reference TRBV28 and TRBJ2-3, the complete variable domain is DVKVTQSSRYLVKRTGEKVFLECVQDMDHENMFWYRQDPGLGLRLIYFSYDVKMKEKGDIPEGYSVSREKKERFSLILESASTNQTSMYLCASSLSGRADTQYFGPGTRLTVL.

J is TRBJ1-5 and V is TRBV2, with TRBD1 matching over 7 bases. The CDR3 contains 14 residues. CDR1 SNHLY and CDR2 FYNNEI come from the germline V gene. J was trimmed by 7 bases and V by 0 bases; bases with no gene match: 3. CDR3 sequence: CASSEARGMQPQHF. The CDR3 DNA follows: TGTGCCAGCAGTGAAGCCAGGGGGATGCAGCCCCAGCATTTT.

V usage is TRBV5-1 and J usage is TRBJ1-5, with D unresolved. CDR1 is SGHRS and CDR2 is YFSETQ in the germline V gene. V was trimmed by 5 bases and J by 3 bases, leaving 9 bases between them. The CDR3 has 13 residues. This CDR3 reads CASREEDNQPQHF. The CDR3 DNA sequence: TGCGCCAGCAGAGAAGAGGACAATCAGCCCCAGCATTTT.

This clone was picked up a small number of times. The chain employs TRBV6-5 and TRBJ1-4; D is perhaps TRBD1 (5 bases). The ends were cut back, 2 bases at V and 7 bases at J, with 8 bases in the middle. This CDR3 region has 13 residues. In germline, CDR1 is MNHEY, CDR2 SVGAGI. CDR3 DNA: TGTGCCAGCAGTTACATGGGGCGTGAAAAACTGTTTTTT. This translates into CASSYMGREKLFF.

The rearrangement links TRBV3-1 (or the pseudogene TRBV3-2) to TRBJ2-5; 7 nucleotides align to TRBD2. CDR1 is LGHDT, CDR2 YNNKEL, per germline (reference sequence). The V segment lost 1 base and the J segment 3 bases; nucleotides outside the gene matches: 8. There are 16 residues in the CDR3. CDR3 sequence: CASSQVSAGVKETQYF. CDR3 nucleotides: TGTGCCAGCAGCCAAGTTTCCGCGGGGGTCAAAGAGACCCAGTACTTC.

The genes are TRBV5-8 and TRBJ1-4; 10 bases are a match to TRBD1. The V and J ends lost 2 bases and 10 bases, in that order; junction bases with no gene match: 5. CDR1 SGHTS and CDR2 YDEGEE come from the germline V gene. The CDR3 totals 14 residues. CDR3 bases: TGTGCCAGCAGCTTCGGGACAGGGGAGGGAAAACTGTTTTTT. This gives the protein CASSFGTGEGKLFF.

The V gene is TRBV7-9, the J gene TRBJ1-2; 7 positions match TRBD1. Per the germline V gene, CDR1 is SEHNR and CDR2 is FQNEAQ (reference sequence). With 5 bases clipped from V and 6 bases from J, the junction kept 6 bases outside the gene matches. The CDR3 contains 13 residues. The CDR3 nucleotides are TGTGCCAGCAGCATGACGCAGGGGGATGGCTACACCTTC. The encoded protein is CASSMTQGDGYTF.

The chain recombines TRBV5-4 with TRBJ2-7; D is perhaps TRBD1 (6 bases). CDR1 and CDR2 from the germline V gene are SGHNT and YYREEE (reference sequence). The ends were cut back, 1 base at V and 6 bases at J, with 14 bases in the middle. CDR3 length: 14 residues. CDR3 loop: CASSLPYRDVEQYF. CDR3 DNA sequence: TGTGCCAGCAGCTTGCCTTACAGGGATGTCGAGCAGTACTTC. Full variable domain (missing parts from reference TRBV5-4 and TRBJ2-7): ETGVTQSPTHLIKTRGQQVTLRCSSQSGHNTVSWYQQALGQGPQFIFQYYREEENGRGNFPPRFSGLQFPNYSSELNVNALELDDSALYLCASSLPYRDVEQYFGPGTRLTVT.

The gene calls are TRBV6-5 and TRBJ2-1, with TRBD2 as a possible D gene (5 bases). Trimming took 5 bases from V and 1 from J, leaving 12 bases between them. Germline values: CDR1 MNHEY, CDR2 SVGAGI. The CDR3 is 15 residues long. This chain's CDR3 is CASSLTRWSYNEQFF. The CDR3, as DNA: TGTGCCAGCAGTCTTACTAGGTGGTCCTACAATGAGCAGTTCTTC.

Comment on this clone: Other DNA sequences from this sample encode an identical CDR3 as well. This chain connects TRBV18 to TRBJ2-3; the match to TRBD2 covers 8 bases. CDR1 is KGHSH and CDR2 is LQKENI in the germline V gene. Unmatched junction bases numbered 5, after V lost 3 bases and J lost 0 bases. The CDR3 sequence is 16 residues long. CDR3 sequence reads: CASSPLAGTSTDTQYF. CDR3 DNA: TGTGCCAGCTCACCCCTAGCGGGTACTAGCACAGATACGCAGTATTTT.

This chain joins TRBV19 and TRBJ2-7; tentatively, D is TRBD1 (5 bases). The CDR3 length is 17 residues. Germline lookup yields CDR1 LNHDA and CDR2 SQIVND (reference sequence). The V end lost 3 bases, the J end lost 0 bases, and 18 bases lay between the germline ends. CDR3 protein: CASSIPRAGPASYEQYV. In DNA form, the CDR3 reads TGTGCCAGTAGTATCCCCCGGGCAGGGCCCGCCTCCTACGAGCAGTACGTC.

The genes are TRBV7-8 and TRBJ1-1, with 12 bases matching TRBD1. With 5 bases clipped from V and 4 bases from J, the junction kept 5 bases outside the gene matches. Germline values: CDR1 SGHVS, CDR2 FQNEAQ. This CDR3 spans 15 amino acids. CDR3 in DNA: TGTGCCAGCAGCGCACCGGGACAGGGGGCCACTGAAGCTTTCTTT. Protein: CASSAPGQGATEAFF.

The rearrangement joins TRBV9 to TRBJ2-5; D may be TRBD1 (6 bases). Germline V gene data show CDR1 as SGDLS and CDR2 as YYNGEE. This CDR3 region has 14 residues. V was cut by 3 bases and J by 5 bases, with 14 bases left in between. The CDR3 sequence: CASSDPGHRETQYF. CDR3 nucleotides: TGTGCCAGCAGCGATCCGGGACATAGGGAGACCCAGTACTTC.

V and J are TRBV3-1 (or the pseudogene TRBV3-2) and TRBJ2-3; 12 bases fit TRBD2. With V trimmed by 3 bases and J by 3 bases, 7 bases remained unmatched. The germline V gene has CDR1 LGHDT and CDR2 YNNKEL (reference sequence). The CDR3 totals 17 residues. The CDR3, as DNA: TGTGCCAGCAGCCAGTCCCCGACTAGCGGGGGAACAGATACGCAGTATTTT. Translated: CASSQSPTSGGTDTQYF.

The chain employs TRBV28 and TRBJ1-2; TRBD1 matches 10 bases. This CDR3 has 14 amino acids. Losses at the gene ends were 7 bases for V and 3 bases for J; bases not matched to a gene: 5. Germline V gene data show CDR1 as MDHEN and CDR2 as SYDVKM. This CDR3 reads CASTRTGGDYGYTF. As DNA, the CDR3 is TGTGCCAGCACCCGGACAGGGGGGGACTATGGCTACACCTTC.

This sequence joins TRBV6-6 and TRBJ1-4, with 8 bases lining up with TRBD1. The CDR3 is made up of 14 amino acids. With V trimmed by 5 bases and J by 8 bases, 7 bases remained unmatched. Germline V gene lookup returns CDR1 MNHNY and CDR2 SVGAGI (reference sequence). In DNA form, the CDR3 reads TGTGCCAGCAGTAACAGGGGGGTCTACGAAAAACTGTTTTTT. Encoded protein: CASSNRGVYEKLFF.

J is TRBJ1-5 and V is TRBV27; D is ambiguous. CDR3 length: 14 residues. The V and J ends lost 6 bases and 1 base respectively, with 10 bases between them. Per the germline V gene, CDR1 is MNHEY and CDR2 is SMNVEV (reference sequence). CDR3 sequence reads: CASRKTGSNQPQHF. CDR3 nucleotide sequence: TGTGCCAGCAGAAAGACGGGGAGCAATCAGCCCCAGCATTTT.

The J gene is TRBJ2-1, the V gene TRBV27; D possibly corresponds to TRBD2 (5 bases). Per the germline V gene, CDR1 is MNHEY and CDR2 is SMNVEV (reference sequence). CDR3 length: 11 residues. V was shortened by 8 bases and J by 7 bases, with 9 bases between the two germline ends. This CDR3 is CASQLGNEQFF. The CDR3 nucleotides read TGTGCCAGCCAACTAGGGAATGAGCAGTTCTTC.